One and the same sample provided the 9 T cell receptor beta chains below, sequenced in a study of blood T cells in healthy people across ages. Then a second PCR, running about 6 to 11 cycles, was carried out with a sample-barcoded 5' primer and a J-beta primer mix. TCRdb ran MiXCR on the 5' RACE reads and lists one entry per CDR3 protein. The sample lists approximately 880,000 distinct CDR3 sequences, 40% to 60% occurring once. Sequencing input: blood. Receptor source: a man between 25 and 39 years old in good health.

There are a few counts of this clonotype. V gene TRBV7-9 combines with J gene TRBJ2-5, with D perhaps TRBD2 (5 bases). The CDR3 contains 18 residues. Germline CDR1 reads SEHNR; CDR2 reads FQNEAQ (reference sequence). V lost 3 bases and J 0 bases, leaving 20 bases between the germline ends. The CDR3: CASSFMDERAPNQETQYF. The CDR3 DNA reads TGTGCCAGCAGCTTCATGGACGAGAGGGCCCCCAACCAAGAGACCCAGTACTTC.

V is TRBV5-1 and J is TRBJ2-1, with D tentatively TRBD1 (6 bases). Trimming took off 2 bases at V and 6 bases at J, with 15 bases between the two ends. Germline lookup yields CDR1 SGHRS and CDR2 YFSETQ. The CDR3 has 15 amino acids. The CDR3 loop reads CASSFEQGTFNEQFF. For the CDR3, the DNA is TGCGCCAGCAGCTTTGAACAGGGTACCTTCAATGAGCAGTTCTTC.

The chain is built from TRBV5-1 and TRBJ2-4; D is undetermined. Gene TRBJ2-7 matches the end of the DNA better, so the J call may be wrong. This CDR3 spans 15 amino acids. Germline CDR1 is SGHRS and CDR2 is YFSETQ. The CDR3 here is CASSLETRQSYEQYF. In nucleotides, the CDR3 is TGCGCCAGCAGCTTGGAAACAAGGCAGTCCTACGAGCAGTACTTC.

There are a few counts of this clonotype. V is TRBV18 and J is TRBJ2-3; D is ambiguous. Germline V CDR1 and CDR2: KGHSH, LQKENI. The CDR3 has 13 residues. V was trimmed by 4 bases and J by 6 bases, leaving 11 bases between them. The CDR3 DNA is TGTGCCAGCTCACTACGGGTGGCGGATACGCAGTATTTT. It yields the protein CASSLRVADTQYF.

This clonotype has just one count. The CDR3 reads CAISGRTGAYEQYF. CDR3 bases: TGTGCCATCAGTGGGAGGACAGGTGCCTACGAGCAGTACTTC. The chain joins TRBV10-3 to TRBJ2-7, with 7 bases identical to TRBD1. Losses at the gene ends were 4 bases for V and 2 bases for J; bases not matched to a gene: 5. Per germline, CDR1 ENHRY and CDR2 SYGVKD. This CDR3 is built from 14 residues.

This rearrangement joins TRBV7-2 to TRBJ1-2; 8 bases match TRBD1. With V trimmed by 4 bases and J by 5 bases, 15 bases remained unmatched. CDR1 and CDR2 from the germline V gene are SGHTA and FQGNSA. The CDR3 covers 17 residues. CDR3 nucleotides: TGTGCCAGCAGCTCAGATGGACAGGGAGGACCGGCGTATGGCTACACCTTC. Translated: CASSSDGQGGPAYGYTF.

This clonotype has a handful of counts. The V call is TRBV4-2, the J call TRBJ2-1; D perhaps matches TRBD2 (6 bases). CDR1 LGHNA and CDR2 YNFKEQ come from the germline V gene. Trimming stripped 2 bases from V and 2 bases from J, with 16 bases between. The CDR3 covers 17 residues. CDR3 region: CASSQRSGSPPYNEQFF. The DNA of the CDR3 is TGTGCCAGCAGCCAAAGGTCCGGGAGCCCTCCCTACAATGAGCAGTTCTTC.

The rearrangement uses TRBV9 and TRBJ2-3; D gene unclear. CDR3 length equals 15 residues. CDR1 is SGDLS and CDR2 is YYNGEE in the germline V gene. The V gene lost 4 bases and the J gene lost 4 bases, with 16 bases spanning the gap. The CDR3 DNA reads as TGTGCCAGCAGCCCAAGTGGGGTAGTCGCAGATACGCAGTATTTT. It specifies CASSPSGVVADTQYF.

V is TRBV20-1 and J is TRBJ2-3, with TRBD1 matching 9 bases. The CDR3 covers 17 residues. Unmatched junction bases numbered 12, after V lost 2 bases and J lost 3 bases. Germline V lookup: CDR1 DFQATT, CDR2 SNEGSKA (reference sequence). The CDR3 here is CSARSTGGSELTDTQYF. CDR3 DNA: TGCAGTGCTAGATCGACAGGGGGATCAGAGTTAACAGATACGCAGTATTTT.